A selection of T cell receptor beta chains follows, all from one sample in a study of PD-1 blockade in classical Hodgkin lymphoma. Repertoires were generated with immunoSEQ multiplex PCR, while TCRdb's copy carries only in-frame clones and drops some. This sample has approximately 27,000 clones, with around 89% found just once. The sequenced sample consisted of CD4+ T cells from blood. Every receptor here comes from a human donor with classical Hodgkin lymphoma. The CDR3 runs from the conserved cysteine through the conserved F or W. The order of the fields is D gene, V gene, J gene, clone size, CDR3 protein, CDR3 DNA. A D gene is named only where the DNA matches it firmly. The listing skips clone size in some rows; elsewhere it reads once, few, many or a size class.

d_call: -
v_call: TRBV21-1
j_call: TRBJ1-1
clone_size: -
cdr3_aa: CARGDREAFF
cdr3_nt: TGTGCCAGAGGGGACAGGGAAGCTTTCTTT

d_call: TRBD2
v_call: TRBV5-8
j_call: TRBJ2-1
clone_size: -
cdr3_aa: CASSLVRLAGSSEQFF
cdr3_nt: TGTGCCAGCAGCTTGGTCAGGTTAGCGGGAAGTAGTGAGCAGTTCTTC

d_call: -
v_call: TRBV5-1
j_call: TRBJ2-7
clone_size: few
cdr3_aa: CASSTQGYEQYF
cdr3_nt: TGCGCCAGCAGCACTCAGGGATACGAGCAGTACTTC

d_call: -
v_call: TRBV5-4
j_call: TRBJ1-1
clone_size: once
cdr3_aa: CASSLAGGVEAFF
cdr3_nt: TGTGCCAGCAGCTTGGCCGGGGGAGTTGAAGCTTTCTTT

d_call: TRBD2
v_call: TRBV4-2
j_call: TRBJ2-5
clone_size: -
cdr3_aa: CASSQGGLAGGETQYF
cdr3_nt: TGTGCCAGCAGCCAAGGGGGACTAGCGGGAGGGGAGACCCAGTACTTC

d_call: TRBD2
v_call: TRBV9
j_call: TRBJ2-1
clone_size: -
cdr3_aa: CASSVTSGDNEQFF
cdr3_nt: TGTGCCAGCAGCGTAACTAGCGGAGACAATGAGCAGTTCTTC

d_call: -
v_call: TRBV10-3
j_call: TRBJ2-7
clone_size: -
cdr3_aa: CAISESNRGEQYF
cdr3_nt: TGTGCCATCAGTGAGTCGAACCGGGGCGAGCAGTACTTC

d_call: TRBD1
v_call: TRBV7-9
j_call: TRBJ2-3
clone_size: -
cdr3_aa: CASSLGQGNRGTDTQYF
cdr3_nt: TGTGCCAGCAGCCTGGGACAGGGGAATCGGGGCACAGATACGCAGTATTTT

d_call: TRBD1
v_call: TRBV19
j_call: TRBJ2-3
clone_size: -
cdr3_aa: CASSTDRESTDTQYF
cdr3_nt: TGTGCCAGTAGTACGGACAGGGAAAGCACAGATACGCAGTATTTT

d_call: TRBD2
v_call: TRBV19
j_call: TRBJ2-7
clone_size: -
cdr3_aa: CASSIGGASGAEQYF
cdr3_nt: TGTGCCAGTAGTATAGGGGGGGCTAGCGGGGCCGAGCAGTACTTC

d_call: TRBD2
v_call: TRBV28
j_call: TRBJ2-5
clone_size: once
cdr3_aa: CASSRLAGGRETQYF
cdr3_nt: TGTGCCAGCAGTCGACTAGCGGGTGGGAGAGAGACCCAGTACTTC

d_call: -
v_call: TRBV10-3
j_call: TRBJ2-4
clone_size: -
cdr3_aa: CAISENQQANIQYF
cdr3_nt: TGTGCCATCAGTGAGAACCAGCAGGCAAACATTCAGTACTTC

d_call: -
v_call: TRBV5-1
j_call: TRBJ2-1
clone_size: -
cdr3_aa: CASSEGQAGNEQFF
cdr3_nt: TGCGCCAGCAGCGAGGGACAAGCGGGAAATGAGCAGTTCTTC

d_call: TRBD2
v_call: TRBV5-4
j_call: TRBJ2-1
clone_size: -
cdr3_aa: CASSLAASGRVGNEQFF
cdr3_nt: TGTGCCAGCAGCTTGGCGGCTAGCGGGAGGGTTGGCAATGAGCAGTTCTTC

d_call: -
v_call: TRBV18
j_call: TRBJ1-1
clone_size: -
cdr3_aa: CASSEGTEAFF
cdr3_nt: TGTGCCAGCTCCGAGGGAACTGAAGCTTTCTTT

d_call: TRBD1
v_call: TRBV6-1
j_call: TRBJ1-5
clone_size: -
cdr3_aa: CASSGEGGAFQPQHF
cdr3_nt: TGTGCCAGCAGTGGAGAAGGGGGCGCATTTCAGCCCCAGCATTTT

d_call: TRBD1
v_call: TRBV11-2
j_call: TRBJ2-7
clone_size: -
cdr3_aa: CASSLVTGGYEQYF
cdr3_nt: TGTGCCAGCAGCTTAGTGACAGGGGGCTACGAGCAGTACTTC

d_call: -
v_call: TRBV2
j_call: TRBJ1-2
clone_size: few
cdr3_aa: CASSETQGKADGYTF
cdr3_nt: TGTGCCAGCAGTGAAACGCAGGGGAAGGCAGACGGCTACACCTTC

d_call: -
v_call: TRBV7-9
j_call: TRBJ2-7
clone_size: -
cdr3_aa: CASSLELAGTNEQYF
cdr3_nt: TGTGCCAGCAGCTTAGAATTGGCGGGAACCAACGAGCAGTACTTC

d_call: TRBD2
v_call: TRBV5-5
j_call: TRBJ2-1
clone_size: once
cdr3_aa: CASSPDRGEMGNEQFF
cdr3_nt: TGTGCCAGCAGCCCGGATCGGGGGGAGATGGGCAATGAGCAGTTCTTC

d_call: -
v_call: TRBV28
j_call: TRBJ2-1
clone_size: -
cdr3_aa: CASSVDSWNNEQFF
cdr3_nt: TGTGCCAGCAGTGTGGACAGCTGGAATAATGAGCAGTTCTTC

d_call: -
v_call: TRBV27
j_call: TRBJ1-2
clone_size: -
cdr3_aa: CAKNRASYGYTF
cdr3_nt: TGTGCCAAAAACAGGGCGAGCTATGGCTACACCTTC

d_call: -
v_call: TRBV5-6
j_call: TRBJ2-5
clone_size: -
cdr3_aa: CASSLGRETQYF
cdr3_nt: TGTGCCAGCAGCTTGGGGCGGGAGACCCAGTACTTC

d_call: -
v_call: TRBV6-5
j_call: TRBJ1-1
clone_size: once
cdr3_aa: CASSYSWVTEAFF
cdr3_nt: TGTGCCAGCAGTTACTCGTGGGTAACTGAAGCTTTCTTT

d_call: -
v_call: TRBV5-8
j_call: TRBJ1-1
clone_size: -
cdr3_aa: CASSLGGPRGLEAFF
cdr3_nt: TGTGCCAGCAGCTTGGGTGGACCTCGCGGGTTGGAAGCTTTCTTT

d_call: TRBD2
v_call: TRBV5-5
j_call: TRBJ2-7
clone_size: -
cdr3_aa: CASSLAGRSNGYEQYF
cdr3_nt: TGTGCCAGCAGCCTGGCCGGGAGGTCTAACGGGTACGAGCAGTACTTC

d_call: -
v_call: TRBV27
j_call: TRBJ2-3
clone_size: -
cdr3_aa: CASSLDRPDTQYF
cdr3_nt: TGTGCCAGCAGTTTAGACAGACCAGATACGCAGTATTTT

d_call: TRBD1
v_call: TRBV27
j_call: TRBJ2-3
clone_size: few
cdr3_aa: CASSWATGADTQYF
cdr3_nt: TGTGCCAGCAGTTGGGCGACAGGGGCAGATACGCAGTATTTT

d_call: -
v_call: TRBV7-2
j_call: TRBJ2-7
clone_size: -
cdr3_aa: CASSAQVTYEQYF
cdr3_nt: TGTGCCAGCAGCGCCCAAGTAACCTACGAGCAGTACTTC

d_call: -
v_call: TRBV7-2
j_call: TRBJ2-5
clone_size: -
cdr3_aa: CASSLLKMGGAGETQYF
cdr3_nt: TGTGCCAGCAGCTTATTGAAAATGGGGGGAGCTGGGGAGACCCAGTACTTC

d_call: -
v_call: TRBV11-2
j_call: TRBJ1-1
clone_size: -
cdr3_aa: CASSLSGSLNTEAFF
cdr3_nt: TGTGCCAGCAGCTTATCAGGGAGCCTGAACACTGAAGCTTTCTTT

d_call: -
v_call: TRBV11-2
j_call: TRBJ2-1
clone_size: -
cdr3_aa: CASSPRGASSYNEQFF
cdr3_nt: TGTGCCAGCAGCCCCCGAGGGGCAAGCTCCTACAATGAGCAGTTCTTC

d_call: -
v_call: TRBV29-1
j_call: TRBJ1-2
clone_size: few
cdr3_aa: CITSENYGYTF
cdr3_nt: TGCATCACCAGCGAAAACTATGGCTACACCTTC

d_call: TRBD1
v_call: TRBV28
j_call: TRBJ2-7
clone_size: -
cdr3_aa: CASSSGQGLEQYF
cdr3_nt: TGTGCCAGCAGTTCGGGACAGGGCCTCGAGCAGTACTTC

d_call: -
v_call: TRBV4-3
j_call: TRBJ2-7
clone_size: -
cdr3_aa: CASSQGGPLSEQYF
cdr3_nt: TGCGCCAGCAGCCAAGGGGGGCCACTATCCGAGCAGTACTTC

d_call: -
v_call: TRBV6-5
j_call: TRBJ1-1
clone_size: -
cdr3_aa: CASSYDGVSEAFF
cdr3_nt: TGTGCCAGCAGTTACGACGGGGTCTCTGAAGCTTTCTTT

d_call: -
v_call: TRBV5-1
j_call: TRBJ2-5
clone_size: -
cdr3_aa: CASSLGRQETQYF
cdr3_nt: TGCGCCAGCAGCTTGGGCAGGCAAGAGACCCAGTACTTC

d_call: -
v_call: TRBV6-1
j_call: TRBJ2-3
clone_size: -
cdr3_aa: CASSEAPGTEPYF
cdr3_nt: TGTGCCAGCAGTGAAGCGCCCGGGACTGAGCCGTATTTT

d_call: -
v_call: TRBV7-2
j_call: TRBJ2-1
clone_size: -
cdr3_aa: CASSLAGTFNSYNEQFF
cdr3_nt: TGTGCCAGCAGCTTAGCCGGGACCTTCAACTCCTACAATGAGCAGTTCTTC

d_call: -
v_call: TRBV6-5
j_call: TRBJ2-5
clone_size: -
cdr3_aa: CASSPSAGAASAQYF
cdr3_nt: TGTGCCAGCAGCCCATCAGCAGGGGCCGCCAGTGCCCAGTACTTC

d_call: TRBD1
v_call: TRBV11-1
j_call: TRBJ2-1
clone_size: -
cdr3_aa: CASSSRGQGEAGYNEQFF
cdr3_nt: TGTGCCAGCAGCTCACGGGGACAGGGGGAGGCCGGGTACAATGAGCAGTTCTTC

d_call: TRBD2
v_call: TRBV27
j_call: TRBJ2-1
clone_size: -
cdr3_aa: CASSSGLAGDIHEQFF
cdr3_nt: TGTGCCAGCAGTTCCGGACTAGCGGGAGACATCCATGAGCAGTTCTTC

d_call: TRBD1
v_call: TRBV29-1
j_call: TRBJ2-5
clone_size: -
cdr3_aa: CSVETGKETQYF
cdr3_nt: TGCAGCGTGGAGACAGGGAAAGAGACCCAGTACTTC